The entry below gives a single TCR beta chain sequence along with its context. This clonotype has at least ten counts. The target of this receptor is not known. Within one base of it there is no much larger clone, and no base qualities were kept. This sample's time point label indicates: blood at routine non-recurrence follow-up after resection. TCR sequencing used whole RNA extracted from tumor and nontumor lung tissue, or from cryopreserved PBMC samples, without cell sorting. Only patients for whom sufficient RNA was available from at least two tumor regions were selected for TCR sequencing. These data originate in a study of spatial heterogeneity in lung cancer (dated 2019 in TCRdb). Some background on the complete study: Samples were obtained from 72 patients with early-stage, untreated non-small cell lung cancer from the lung TRACERx cohort. Follow-up PBMC samples were sequenced whenever the samples were available, and the median time to follow-up was about 25 months after resection. Beta-chain transcripts were consistently detected in greater numbers than alpha-chain transcripts, which likely reflects a higher abundance of beta-chain transcripts. In the raw uncorrected reads, each unique combination of TCR and UMI appeared more than ten times on average. In non-small cell lung cancer, the study quantitatively compared TCR alpha and beta repertoires across several tumor regions, matched nontumor lung, and blood. The study linked features of the TCR repertoire to counts of nonsynonymous mutations, which were determined by whole-exome sequencing of tumor tissue. At surgery, around 200 tumor regions, 61 to 65 matched nontumor lung samples and 56 PBMC samples were TCR-sequenced for both alpha and beta chains.

According to the germline V gene (reference sequence), CDR1 reads MNHEY and CDR2 reads SMNVEV. V loses 6 bases, J loses 6 bases, and the germline ends lie 14 bases apart. From the cysteine up to the phenylalanine, the CDR3 has a length of 14 residues. The entry retains the CDR3 DNA only, 42 bases that are in frame from base 1. Overall results and qualifications from the work: Additional single-cell paired TCR alpha and beta sequencing was considered necessary to confirm, at a functional level, the hypothesis that regional TCRs recognize regional mutations. Ubiquitous expanded tumor TCRs showed up in blood more often at tumor resection than at routine follow-up. Only 14 to 15 patients were included in the comparisons of baseline and follow-up blood repertoires.

The library was made by 5' RACE. The instrument was a NextSeq 500. To allow correction of PCR and sequencing errors, the TCR library protocol tagged every TCR cDNA molecule with a unique molecular identifier. Per the authors' processing: TCR identification, UMI-based error correction and CDR3 extraction were performed with Decombinator tools. Expanded TCRs were defined as those above a frequency of 2 per 1,000, corresponding to the top 1% of the tumor frequency distribution. Renyi diversity was computed with the R vegan package after each repertoire had been subsampled 100 times to 5,000 TCRs. CDR3 similarity networks were built from amino acid triplet string-kernel similarity, connecting CDR3s with pairwise similarity above 0.82. TCRdb applied fastp at Q25 and MiXCR to the public reads, then kept only in-frame beta chains. Rows matching on CDR3 protein sequence are summarized as one entry with the most common DNA and genes. The V and J calls and clone size are TCRdb's, not the authors'. For this sample there are about 25,000 distinct CDR3 sequences; around 5.8% appear just once. The ten most abundant clones make up around a fifth of the sample.

This clonotype was sampled from a male donor with early-stage non-small cell lung cancer. The sequenced sample was PBMCs, obtained at follow-up. The sequence joins TRBV27 to TRBJ2-2, with the D call perhaps TRBD1 or TRBD2, as 6 bases match in each case. The DNA reads TGTGCCAGCAGCGGGGGCGCGTTGGCCGGGGAGCTGTTTTTT. Translation gives CASSGGALAGELFF.